Listed below are T cell receptor beta chains from one sample, sequenced in a study of graft-versus-host responses after intestinal transplantation. Assay: immunoSEQ multiplex PCR; the TCRdb copy retains only in-frame clones and omits some. Of nearly 110,000 clones detected, about 87% appear once; the ten largest clones hold approximately 0.76%. No antigen has been assigned to these receptors. The sequenced sample was unstimulated CD4+ T cells sorted from spleen or lymph node cells, obtained before transplant. The source of these receptors is a human donor who was the organ donor for an intestinal transplant. CDR3s include the opening cysteine and the closing phenylalanine or tryptophan. D genes are given only for firm matches. Where a row states a size, it is once, few, many or the class of an expanded clone; other rows omit it.

size: NA
V: TRBV2
D: TRBD2
J: TRBJ2-3
CDR3: CATGLAGGPSTDTQYF
DNA: TGTGCCACTGGACTAGCGGGGGGCCCTAGCACAGATACGCAGTATTTT

size: NA
V: TRBV18
D: NA
J: TRBJ2-3
CDR3: CASSPTGGDTQYF
DNA: TGTGCCAGCTCACCCACTGGCGGGGATACGCAGTATTTT

size: NA
V: TRBV9
D: NA
J: TRBJ2-3
CDR3: CASSVGTGRTDTQYF
DNA: TGTGCCAGCAGCGTAGGCACAGGGAGGACAGATACGCAGTATTTT

size: NA
V: TRBV7-3
D: NA
J: TRBJ1-1
CDR3: CASSLTGSANTEAFF
DNA: TGTGCCAGCAGCTTAACGGGGTCAGCGAACACTGAAGCTTTCTTT

size: few
V: TRBV5-1
D: NA
J: TRBJ2-3
CDR3: CASSFTQFTDTQYF
DNA: TGCGCCAGCAGCTTCACACAGTTCACAGATACGCAGTATTTT

size: NA
V: TRBV4-1
D: NA
J: TRBJ2-3
CDR3: CASSQGRGRGTDTQYF
DNA: TGCGCCAGCAGCCAAGGGCGGGGCAGGGGCACAGATACGCAGTATTTT

size: NA
V: TRBV5-1
D: TRBD2
J: TRBJ2-5
CDR3: CASSSGTSQETQYF
DNA: TGCGCCAGCAGCTCCGGGACTAGCCAAGAGACCCAGTACTTC

size: NA
V: TRBV7-9
D: NA
J: TRBJ2-5
CDR3: CASSLAYQETQYF
DNA: TGTGCCAGCAGCTTAGCGTACCAAGAGACCCAGTACTTC

size: NA
V: TRBV19
D: NA
J: TRBJ2-5
CDR3: CASSNYGGTKETQYF
DNA: TGTGCCAGTAGTAATTATGGGGGAACGAAAGAGACCCAGTACTTC

size: NA
V: TRBV4-1
D: NA
J: TRBJ1-3
CDR3: CASSRPTVSSSGNTIYF
DNA: TGCGCCAGCAGCCGACCGACAGTCTCCAGCTCTGGAAACACCATATATTTT

size: NA
V: TRBV27
D: NA
J: TRBJ2-5
CDR3: CASRGVQETQYF
DNA: TGTGCCAGCAGGGGGGTCCAAGAGACCCAGTACTTC

size: NA
V: TRBV5-1
D: TRBD1
J: TRBJ2-7
CDR3: CASSQDRGGDEQYF
DNA: TGCGCCAGCAGCCAGGACAGGGGCGGCGACGAGCAGTACTTC

size: NA
V: TRBV7-3
D: TRBD2
J: TRBJ2-1
CDR3: CASSLGAGVGEQFF
DNA: TGTGCCAGCAGCTTAGGGGCGGGGGTCGGTGAGCAGTTCTTC

size: NA
V: TRBV6-1
D: TRBD1
J: TRBJ2-4
CDR3: CASITGGFSDIQYF
DNA: TGTGCCAGCATAACAGGGGGCTTTTCGGACATTCAGTACTTC

size: NA
V: TRBV30
D: NA
J: TRBJ1-2
CDR3: CAWSVMREAGGYTF
DNA: TGTGCCTGGAGTGTTATGAGGGAGGCTGGTGGCTACACCTTC

size: NA
V: TRBV5-1
D: NA
J: TRBJ1-6
CDR3: CASSFDQSNSPLHF
DNA: TGCGCCAGCAGCTTTGACCAGTCGAATTCACCCCTCCACTTT

size: NA
V: TRBV5-4
D: NA
J: TRBJ2-7
CDR3: CASSLGQIYEQYF
DNA: TGTGCCAGCAGCTTGGGACAGATCTACGAGCAGTACTTC

size: NA
V: TRBV6-5
D: TRBD2
J: TRBJ2-7
CDR3: CASSYDEAGEGEQYF
DNA: TGTGCCAGCAGTTATGACGAAGCGGGAGAGGGCGAGCAGTACTTC

size: NA
V: TRBV28
D: TRBD2
J: TRBJ2-1
CDR3: CASNQWGTSSYNEQFF
DNA: TGTGCCAGCAATCAATGGGGGACTAGCTCCTACAATGAGCAGTTCTTC

size: NA
V: TRBV5-3
D: TRBD2
J: TRBJ2-3
CDR3: CARSLGGSSSHTQYF
DNA: TGTGCCAGAAGCTTGGGCGGGAGTAGTTCGCATACGCAGTATTTT

size: NA
V: TRBV5-1
D: NA
J: TRBJ2-7
CDR3: CASSLTPTYEQYF
DNA: TGCGCCAGCAGCTTGACCCCTACCTACGAGCAGTACTTC

size: NA
V: TRBV18
D: NA
J: TRBJ1-1
CDR3: CASSPPSWTVLNTEAFF
DNA: TGTGCCAGCTCACCACCGTCCTGGACAGTTCTGAACACTGAAGCTTTCTTT

size: NA
V: TRBV11-2
D: TRBD2
J: TRBJ2-7
CDR3: CASSFREGEQYF
DNA: TGTGCCAGCAGCTTCCGGGAGGGCGAGCAGTACTTC

size: NA
V: TRBV9
D: TRBD1
J: TRBJ1-1
CDR3: CASSVGTGGADTEAFF
DNA: TGTGCCAGCAGCGTAGGGACAGGGGGCGCAGACACTGAAGCTTTCTTT